These 32 T cell receptor beta chains originate from one sample sequenced in a study of blood T cell repertoires in COVID-19. Sequencing used immunoSEQ multiplex PCR; TCRdb keeps in-frame clones, though not all of them. The sample contains about 130,000 clones, 75% to 90% of which appear only once. The sequencing sample was made of PBMCs or T cells enriched from blood (not recorded which). The origin of the receptors is a woman aged 45 to 65 who had recovered from COVID-19.

V usage is TRBV5-8 and J usage is TRBJ1-5, with TRBD1 matching over 7 bases. The CDR3 is 16 residues long. V gave up 0 bases and J gave up 3 bases; unmatched junction bases: 6. The germline CDR1 and CDR2 sequences are SGHTS and YDEGEE. The CDR3 sequence: CASSLGQGVYNQPQHF. CDR3 bases: TGTGCCAGCAGCTTGGGGCAGGGGGTATACAATCAGCCCCAGCATTTT.

J is TRBJ2-7 and V is TRBV5-1; maybe TRBD1 (6 bases). V dropped 4 bases and J dropped 6 bases, with 17 bases sitting between them. The V gene's germline CDR1 is SGHRS and CDR2 YFSETQ. This CDR3 is built from 14 residues. CDR3 bases: TGCGCCAGCAGCCAACCTGACAGGCTCGGCGAGCAGTACTTC. Translated: CASSQPDRLGEQYF.

This clone was observed a single time. The gene calls are TRBV7-8 and TRBJ2-7; D might be TRBD2 (6 bases). V gave up 0 bases and J gave up 3 bases, with 9 bases separating them. The CDR3 consists of 14 residues. The germline gives CDR1 SGHVS, CDR2 FQNEAQ. The CDR3 region has the DNA TGTGCCAGCAGCTTAGCGCGGGGCAGCTACGAGCAGTACTTC. The encoded protein is CASSLARGSYEQYF.

The J gene is TRBJ2-4, the V gene TRBV9, with D possibly being TRBD2 (7 bases). CDR3 length equals 16 residues. Looked up from germline, CDR1 is SGDLS and CDR2 is YYNGEE. V lost 4 bases, J lost 5 bases, and 19 bases lay in between. The CDR3 spells CASSPGAGVTENIQYF. DNA of the CDR3: TGTGCCAGCAGCCCAGGGGCGGGGGTCACGGAAAACATTCAGTACTTC. The full variable domain, in which reference TRBV9 and TRBJ2-4 provide the parts outside the CDR3, is DSGVTQTPKHLITATGQRVTLRCSPRSGDLSVYWYQQSLDQGLQFLIQYYNGEERAKGNILERFSAQQFPDLHSELNLSSLELGDSALYFCASSPGAGVTENIQYFGAGTRLSVL.

The chain recombines TRBV6-5 with TRBJ2-2, with TRBD2 as a possible D gene (5 bases). Trimming removed 2 bases at V and 2 bases at J, with 9 bases between. The CDR3 runs 15 residues. Germline V gives CDR1 MNHEY, CDR2 SVGAGI. CDR3 DNA: TGTGCCAGCAGTTACCTAGCATCAAACACCGGGGAGCTGTTTTTT. This codes for CASSYLASNTGELFF.

The chain joins TRBV20-1 to TRBJ2-3; the D gene is possibly TRBD2 (6 bases). Trimming took off 3 bases at V and 3 bases at J, with 16 bases between the two ends. In germline, CDR1 is DFQATT, CDR2 SNEGSKA (reference sequence). The CDR3 sequence is 15 residues long. CDR3 residues: CSASKVLGGTDTQYF. The CDR3 DNA sequence: TGCAGTGCTAGTAAAGTTTTGGGGGGAACAGATACGCAGTATTTT.

This chain links TRBV7-2 with TRBJ2-4; D call uncertain. Germline CDR1 reads SGHTA; CDR2 reads FQGNSA. Deletions cut 6 bases from V and 3 bases from J, with 9 bases between. This CDR3 is built from 13 residues. CDR3 residues: CASRSPVKNIQYF. The CDR3 nucleotides read TGTGCCAGCAGGAGTCCCGTCAAAAACATTCAGTACTTC.

V usage is TRBV19 and J usage is TRBJ2-3; D possibly corresponds to TRBD1 (6 bases). Germline-derived CDR1 and CDR2 are LNHDA and SQIVND (reference sequence). The length of the CDR3 is 16 residues. V dropped 5 bases and J dropped 4 bases, with 19 bases sitting between them. This chain's CDR3 is CASSARNGQFSDTQYF. DNA of the CDR3: TGTGCCAGTAGTGCAAGGAACGGACAGTTTTCAGATACGCAGTATTTT.

The chain links TRBV10-3 to TRBJ1-4; 7 bases are a match to TRBD1. Germline trimming cut 0 bases from V and 7 bases from J; bases unmatched to any gene: 5. This CDR3 is 15 amino acids long. Looked up from germline, CDR1 is ENHRY and CDR2 is SYGVKD. The CDR3 nucleotides are TGTGCCATCAGTGAGTCTGAGGGGGCCGGTGAAAAACTGTTTTTT. Translated, it gives CAISESEGAGEKLFF.

This rearrangement joins TRBV5-5 to TRBJ1-4; TRBD1 might be the D (6 bases). Germline values: CDR1 SGHKS, CDR2 YYEKEE (reference sequence). The CDR3 length is 16 residues. V lost 4 bases, J lost 6 bases, and 19 bases lay in between. CDR3 sequence (DNA): TGTGCCAGCAGCCCAGCCTCCACAGGGATTGATGAAAAACTGTTTTTT. Translated: CASSPASTGIDEKLFF.

The chain carries TRBV20-1 and TRBJ2-3; maybe TRBD1 (6 bases). CDR1 and CDR2 (germline): DFQATT, SNEGSKA (reference sequence). CDR3 length: 14 amino acids. V was trimmed by 3 bases and J by 1 base, leaving 11 bases between them. CDR3 nucleotides: TGCAGTGCTAGTCGGGCAGGGGGCACAGATACGCAGTATTTT. This translates into CSASRAGGTDTQYF.

V is TRBV5-4 and J is TRBJ1-5; TRBD1 might be the D (5 bases). V was shortened by 0 bases and J by 3 bases, with 10 bases between the two germline ends. This CDR3 is built from 15 residues. Germline V gives CDR1 SGHNT, CDR2 YYREEE (reference sequence). The CDR3 DNA sequence: TGTGCCAGCAGCTTGGATGCAGGGTCCAATCAGCCCCAGCATTTT. Translated: CASSLDAGSNQPQHF. The full variable domain, rest sourced from reference TRBV5-4 and TRBJ1-5, is ETGVTQSPTHLIKTRGQQVTLRCSSQSGHNTVSWYQQALGQGPQFIFQYYREEENGRGNFPPRFSGLQFPNYSSELNVNALELDDSALYLCASSLDAGSNQPQHFGDGTRLSIL.

This clone was counted a single time. The V and J genes are TRBV5-1 and TRBJ1-5; possibly TRBD1 for D (5 bases). The CDR3 sequence is 15 residues long. V lost 5 bases, J lost 1 base, and 13 bases lay in between. Germline V gene sequence: CDR1 SGHRS, CDR2 YFSETQ. CDR3: CASSLQGESNQPQHF. The CDR3 DNA reads TGCGCCAGCAGTCTCCAGGGCGAGAGCAATCAGCCCCAGCATTTT.

This clone has only a few counts. CDR3 sequence reads: CASSNGVKGAEAFF. In DNA form, the CDR3 reads TGTGCCAGTAGTAACGGCGTGAAGGGGGCTGAAGCTTTCTTT. The V gene is TRBV6-2 or TRBV6-3, the J gene TRBJ1-1; D may be TRBD1 (6 bases). V gave up 9 bases and J gave up 6 bases, with 20 bases separating them. The V gene's germline CDR1 is MNHEY and CDR2 SVGEGT. This CDR3 is 14 amino acids long.

The chain employs TRBV29-1 and TRBJ2-7; 8 nucleotides match TRBD1. Losses at the gene ends were 3 bases for V and 3 bases for J; bases not matched to a gene: 4. Germline CDR1 is SQVTM and CDR2 is ANQGSEA. The CDR3 has 13 residues. As DNA, the CDR3 is TGCAGCGTTGAGGACAGGGATCTCTACGAGCAGTACTTC. Translated: CSVEDRDLYEQYF.

The chain uses TRBV11-2 and TRBJ2-7; TRBD1 might be the D (5 bases). This CDR3 comprises 15 residues. Per the germline V gene, CDR1 is SGHAT and CDR2 is FQNNGV. Trimming took 5 bases from V and 3 from J, leaving 17 bases between them. CDR3 amino acids: CASSRNMGQVYEQYF. CDR3 in DNA: TGTGCCAGCAGCCGCAATATGGGGCAAGTCTACGAGCAGTACTTC.

The DNA of the CDR3 is TGCGCCAGCAGCCAAGATGGCGGGGGGAACTATGGCTACACCTTC. It is translated as CASSQDGGGNYGYTF. V and J are TRBV4-1 and TRBJ1-2; D perhaps matches TRBD1 (5 bases). The CDR3 loop spans 15 amino acids. Germline CDR1 and CDR2: MGHRA and YSYEKL. Trimming shortened V by 0 bases and J by 2 bases, and 10 bases separated the two germline ends.

This clone was recorded once. This rearrangement joins TRBV11-3 to TRBJ2-5; tentative D call: TRBD2 (6 bases). Per the germline V gene, CDR1 is SGHNT and CDR2 is YENEEA. This CDR3 comprises 12 residues. The V and J ends lost 10 bases and 1 base respectively, with 10 bases between them. The CDR3 bases are TGTGCCATCGGAGGGGCCCAAGAGACCCAGTACTTC. Translating gives CAIGGAQETQYF.

J is TRBJ2-1 and V is TRBV6-5; D perhaps matches TRBD2 (7 bases). The CDR3 contains 13 residues. The germline V gene encodes CDR1 MNHEY and CDR2 SVGAGI. Trimming left V 7 bases short and J 9 bases short, with 16 bases between. CDR3: CASTTGGFSEQFF. The CDR3 nucleotides read TGTGCCAGCACAACGGGGGGCTTCAGTGAGCAGTTCTTC.

CDR3 nucleotides: TGTGCCAGCAGCTACTCATTGGAGGGCTACACCTTC. It yields the protein CASSYSLEGYTF. The V gene is TRBV11-3, the J gene TRBJ1-2; the D is unclear. Trimming took 4 bases from V and 8 from J, leaving 11 bases between them. CDR1 and CDR2 from the germline V gene are SGHNT and YENEEA. The CDR3 consists of 12 residues.

This chain uses TRBV4-1 with TRBJ2-1; TRBD2 matches 8 bases. V lost 0 bases and J lost 2; bases outside the gene matches: 3. The CDR3 is made up of 16 amino acids. Germline loops: CDR1 MGHRA, CDR2 YSYEKL. CDR3 protein: CASSQEVAGPYNEQFF. In DNA, the CDR3 is TGCGCCAGCAGCCAAGAAGTAGCGGGGCCCTACAATGAGCAGTTCTTC.

This chain links TRBV4-2 with TRBJ2-6, with D possibly matching TRBD1 (6 bases). The CDR3 spans 19 residues. Trimming took 3 bases from V and 3 from J, leaving 21 bases between them. CDR1 is LGHNA, CDR2 YNFKEQ, per germline. CDR3 in DNA: TGTGCCAGCAGCCAGCTGGCGATGACAGGCGGATATGGGGCCAACGTCCTGACTTTC. Translation gives CASSQLAMTGGYGANVLTF.

The rearrangement uses TRBV19 and TRBJ2-7, with 7 bases fitting TRBD1. The V gene's germline CDR1 is LNHDA and CDR2 SQIVND (reference sequence). The CDR3 contains 16 residues. V lost 4 bases and J lost 2; bases outside the gene matches: 11. In nucleotides, the CDR3 is TGTGCCAGTAGTACTCATATCGGACAGGCGACCTACGAGCAGTACTTC. Protein sequence: CASSTHIGQATYEQYF. The full variable domain, rest sourced from reference TRBV19 and TRBJ2-7, is DGGITQSPKYLFRKEGQNVTLSCEQNLNHDAMYWYRQDPGQGLRLIYYSQIVNDFQKGDIAEGYSVSREKKESFPLTVTSAQKNPTAFYLCASSTHIGQATYEQYFGPGTRLTVT.

Notes on this clone: The germline gene is not matched at one end of the junction; a read error may be the cause. In DNA, the CDR3 is TGTGCTAGCAGTCGGGACAGTTCTAGGGTCAATGAGCAGTTCTTC. As protein: CASSRDSSRVNEQFF. The V and J genes are TRBV7-7 and TRBJ2-1, with 7 bases matching TRBD1. Germline V gene lookup returns CDR1 SSHAT and CDR2 FNYEAQ (reference sequence). The CDR3 covers 15 residues.

The gene calls are TRBV24-1 and TRBJ2-2; 12 bases align to TRBD1. The germline CDR1 and CDR2 sequences are KGHDR and SFDVKD. The V segment lost 4 bases and the J segment 6 bases; nucleotides outside the gene matches: 5. The CDR3 has 16 amino acids. The CDR3 DNA follows: TGTGCCACCAGTGACCCGGGACAGGGGGCCTCCGGGGAGCTGTTTTTT. This codes for CATSDPGQGASGELFF.

The V call is TRBV2, the J call TRBJ2-2; perhaps TRBD1 as D (6 bases). V gave up 7 bases and J gave up 0 bases, with 9 bases separating them. Per the germline V gene, CDR1 is SNHLY and CDR2 is FYNNEI. The CDR3 totals 14 residues. Written as DNA, the CDR3 is TGTGCCAGCACCGGGACAACGAACACCGGGGAGCTGTTTTTT. Residues: CASTGTTNTGELFF.

The chain uses TRBV10-1 and TRBJ2-3; maybe TRBD1 (6 bases). The CDR3 spans 15 residues. V lost 0 bases and J 6 bases, leaving 13 bases between the germline ends. Germline assignment: CDR1 WNHNN and CDR2 SYGVQD (reference sequence). The CDR3 region is CASSESRAGADTQYF. The DNA for the CDR3 is TGCGCCAGCAGTGAGTCGCGGGCAGGGGCGGATACGCAGTATTTT.

The chain's CDR3 is CASGLDRINYTF. CDR3 nucleotides: TGTGCCAGCGGCCTTGACAGGATTAATTACACCTTC. The chain carries TRBV2 and TRBJ1-2; TRBD1 might be the D (6 bases). Germline V CDR1 and CDR2: SNHLY, FYNNEI. CDR3 size: 12 residues. With 8 bases removed from V and 11 bases from J, the gap between germline ends came to 18 bases.

The chain uses TRBV7-9 and TRBJ2-1, with a possible D match to TRBD1 (6 bases). Per the germline V gene, CDR1 is SEHNR and CDR2 is FQNEAQ (reference sequence). V dropped 3 bases and J dropped 4 bases, with 16 bases sitting between them. This CDR3 contains 16 residues. DNA of the CDR3: TGTGCCAGCAGCTTGAGGCAGGGGAACAAATACAATGAGCAGTTCTTC. Protein product: CASSLRQGNKYNEQFF.

This chain links TRBV9 with TRBJ2-3; 13 bases are a match to TRBD2. There are 16 residues in the CDR3. CDR1 and CDR2 from the germline V gene are SGDLS and YYNGEE. J gave up 3 bases and V 3 bases, and 4 bases lay outside the gene matches. The CDR3 loop reads CASSARTSGGTDTQYF. DNA of the CDR3: TGTGCCAGCAGCGCAAGGACTAGCGGGGGAACAGATACGCAGTATTTT.

This clone was seen a single time. The chain employs TRBV3-1 (or the pseudogene TRBV3-2) and TRBJ1-1; 8 nucleotides line up with TRBD1. The CDR3 has 16 amino acids. Germline V gene sequence: CDR1 LGHDT, CDR2 YNNKEL (reference sequence). Germline trimming cut 7 bases from V and 5 bases from J; bases unmatched to any gene: 15. This chain's CDR3 is CASKRGQDQAGTEAFF. The DNA of the CDR3 is TGTGCCAGCAAAAGGGGACAGGACCAAGCGGGGACTGAAGCTTTCTTT.

This chain uses TRBV11-2 with TRBJ1-1; TRBD1 matches at 7 bases. V shed 1 base, J shed 0 bases, and the junction held 8 bases outside the gene matches. This CDR3 is built from 17 residues. Per germline, CDR1 SGHAT and CDR2 FQNNGV. The CDR3: CASSLGPGQKMNTEAFF. CDR3 bases: TGTGCCAGCAGCTTAGGGCCGGGACAGAAAATGAACACTGAAGCTTTCTTT.